This T cell receptor beta chain originates from a study of blood T cells in healthy people across ages (dated by TCRdb to the mid-2010s). For the wider study: In model experiments, template switching captured about one uniquely barcoded TCR beta cDNA molecule for every two T cells. To avoid experimental bias, donors of different ages were spread randomly across the sequencing lanes. Using deep sequencing normalized with unique cDNA molecular identifiers, the study measured how TCR beta repertoire diversity changes with age. The donors were split into four age groups: young (average about 16 years), middle-aged (more than 35), aged (over 55) and long-lived (more than 80). Using the same blood draw, the study looked at two additional independent replicas of 1 million unique cDNA reads for two donors, one aged 18 to 30 and the other aged 80 or older.

In the case of this clonotype: The antigen it recognizes is unknown. There are no base qualities to consult, and no much larger clone falls within one base.

Donors were under 40 systemically healthy Caucasian individuals from Russia aged 6 to 90 years. Roughly 10 milliliters of peripheral blood were drawn from each donor into EDTA-treated Vacutainer tubes. Ficoll-Paque density-gradient centrifugation was used to isolate PBMCs, with at least 6.5 million per sample. Trizol reagent was used to extract total RNA from PBMCs, with at least 6 micrograms per sample. For every donor, an aliquot of PBMCs went through flow cytometry to measure the percentages of naive CD45RAhigh/CD27high T cells. The CDR3 goes from the cysteine to the phenylalanine over 14 residues. This entry keeps only the CDR3 DNA: 42 bases, framed from base 1. Trimming leaves V shorter by 3 bases and J shorter by 6 bases, with the junction holding 6 bases beyond the gene matches. The germline V gene encodes CDR1 ENHRY and CDR2 SYGVKD. Overall results and qualifications from the work: Compared with the aged group, the long-lived group had more naive CD4+ T cells, fewer expanded clones and increased TCR diversity, a pattern suggesting age selection. Estimates of total diversity based on one million sequenced T cells were considered lower bounds and underestimates. Conclusive comparison of naive and antigen-experienced compartments was prevented by the profiling of bulk unsorted PBMCs. Observed TCR beta diversity per million T cells fell roughly linearly with age, and a significant reduction was already apparent by age approximately 40. The CMV infection status of donors was not known, potentially confounding age-related changes in expanded clonotypes. Observed TCR beta diversity correlated strongly with the percentage of naive T cells measured by flow cytometry.

Receptors were amplified or captured by 5' RACE. Sequencing took place on an Illumina HiSeq 2500. A second roughly 6 to 11 cycle PCR used a sample-barcoded 5' primer and a J-beta primer mix. A template-switch 5' adaptor carrying 12 random nucleotides introduced a unique molecular identifier onto each TCR beta cDNA molecule. Each sample yielded at least 3 million CDR3-containing paired-end reads. First-strand cDNA was synthesized from all RNA with the Mint cDNA synthesis kit, primed by a TRBC-specific oligonucleotide. Following uracil-DNA glycosylase treatment, all cDNA underwent a first 18-cycle PCR with the universal primers M1SS and BC2_uni_R. The original methods were these. Normalization of each sample was performed by random selection of 1 million high-quality reads, each carrying a distinct molecular identifier. Instead of being binned into consensus sequences, reads with shared molecular identifiers were discarded. CDR3 identification, clonotype clustering and error correction used MiTCR with a Q25 quality threshold and the strictest error-elimination algorithm. A nonparametric unseen species model with Euler transformation was used to estimate lower-bound total TCR beta diversity. Through fastp at Q25 and MiXCR, TCRdb rebuilt clones from the public reads, retaining in-frame beta chains. Rows with a matching CDR3 protein are joined into one entry that keeps the most common DNA and genes. TCRdb, rather than the study authors, made the V and J calls. For this sample the table gives around 940,000 distinct CDR3 sequences, of which roughly 47% were detected only once. The ten largest account for roughly a fifth of the sample.

The rearrangement combines TRBV10-3 with TRBJ2-7; 9 middle bases align to TRBD1. The sample taken for sequencing was blood. This receptor was taken from a woman aged 60-75 years in good health. The CDR3 loop reads CAISDRTGESEQYF. The nucleotide sequence is TGTGCCATCAGTGATCGGACAGGGGAGAGCGAGCAGTACTTC.